A single sample is the source of the 4 T cell receptor beta chains below, sequenced in a study of naive and memory T cell subsets. Two oligonucleotides, mixed equimolar, formed the beta constant-region primer covering TRBC1 and TRBC2. TCRdb used MiXCR to reprocess the UMI-ligation and nested PCR reads, holding one entry per CDR3 protein. The sample contains some 150,000 distinct CDR3 sequences, 17% of which appear only once. Sequencing was carried out using naive CD4+ T cells from blood. The source of these receptors is a human donor in good health.

This clonotype was seen a few times. The V and J genes are TRBV10-3 and TRBJ2-3; the match to TRBD1 covers 9 bases. CDR1 and CDR2 (germline): ENHRY, SYGVKD. This CDR3 comprises 15 residues. V trimming: 7 bases; J trimming: 4 bases; junction bases outside the gene matches: 9. CDR3 sequence reads: CAINAPGQGADTQYF. CDR3 in DNA: TGTGCCATCAATGCCCCGGGACAGGGCGCAGATACGCAGTATTTT.

The chain combines TRBV20-1 with TRBJ1-2; D is unclear. The germline V gene has CDR1 DFQATT and CDR2 SNEGSKA (reference sequence). The CDR3 is made up of 13 amino acids. Between the trimmed V and J ends, which lost 5 bases and 6 bases, there was a span of 16 bases. In nucleotides, the CDR3 is TGCAGTGCTCCCGTTGAGACGGATGATGGCTACACCTTC. This gives the protein CSAPVETDDGYTF.

The sample holds a few counts of this clonotype. The CDR3 spells CASSSWNQPQHF. The CDR3, as DNA: TGTGCCAGCAGTTCCTGGAATCAGCCCCAGCATTTT. This rearrangement joins TRBV6-6 to TRBJ1-5, with D hard to call. CDR1 and CDR2 from the germline V gene are MNHNY and SVGAGI (reference sequence). This CDR3 contains 12 residues. Trimming took off 4 bases at V and 4 bases at J, with 5 bases between the two ends.

This clonotype was seen more than once but under ten times. CDR3 region: CASSPRQGGYEQYF. The CDR3 DNA reads as TGTGCCAGCAGCCCGCGGCAGGGGGGCTACGAGCAGTACTTC. The V call is TRBV3-1, the J call TRBJ2-7, with D maybe TRBD1 (7 bases). Per the germline V gene, CDR1 is LGHDT and CDR2 is YNNKEL (reference sequence). The CDR3 sequence is 14 residues long. V was trimmed by 4 bases and J by 3 bases, leaving 13 bases between them.